A single sample is the source of the 25 T cell receptor beta chains below, sequenced in a study of shared clonotypes between healthy human individuals. Assay: immunoSEQ multiplex PCR; the TCRdb copy retains only in-frame clones and omits some. The sample lists some 350,000 clones; roughly 70% were seen once. Sequencing was done on a sample of memory CD4+ T cells sorted from blood. Stated subset: CD45RA-negative fraction. These receptors came from a young man in good health.

This clone was seen only a few times. The J gene is TRBJ2-5, the V gene TRBV6-1; TRBD1 matches 9 bases. The CDR3 is 15 amino acids. J gave up 4 bases and V 6 bases, and 9 bases lay outside the gene matches. In germline, CDR1 is MNHNS, CDR2 SASEGT. The CDR3 is CASSPGTGLRETQYF. CDR3 bases: TGTGCCAGCAGCCCCGGGACAGGGCTTCGAGAGACCCAGTACTTC.

V usage is TRBV18 and J usage is TRBJ2-2; possible D gene TRBD1, 6 bases. The germline V gene encodes CDR1 KGHSH and CDR2 LQKENI. The CDR3 is 15 amino acids. V was shortened by 4 bases and J by 3 bases, with 12 bases between the two germline ends. CDR3 protein: CASSQRDTDTGELFF. The CDR3 DNA reads as TGTGCCAGCTCACAACGGGACACCGACACCGGGGAGCTGTTTTTT.

The rearrangement joins TRBV2 to TRBJ1-1; D is unclear. The CDR3 sequence is 13 residues long. V shed 7 bases and J shed 1 base, with 10 bases lying between them. Germline CDR1 reads SNHLY; CDR2 reads FYNNEI. The CDR3 is CASNVKWNTEAFF. The DNA of the CDR3 is TGTGCCAGCAACGTCAAATGGAACACTGAAGCTTTCTTT.

The rearrangement uses TRBV6-5 and TRBJ1-6; 8 nucleotides align to TRBD1. V lost 3 bases to trimming and J lost 5 bases; unmatched junction nucleotides: 6. The CDR3 covers 16 residues. Germline-derived CDR1 and CDR2 are MNHEY and SVGAGI. CDR3 amino acids: CASSYTGGMDNSPLHF. DNA for the CDR3: TGTGCCAGCAGTTATACAGGGGGGATGGATAATTCACCCCTCCACTTT.

V and J are TRBV5-1 and TRBJ2-1; 14 bases fit TRBD2. The germline V gene encodes CDR1 SGHRS and CDR2 YFSETQ. CDR3 length: 18 residues. V gave up 0 bases and J gave up 10 bases; unmatched junction bases: 12. In DNA form, the CDR3 reads TGCGCCAGCAGCTTGGCCGGTGGACTAGCGGGAGGCAACGGAGAGCAGTTCTTC. Amino acids: CASSLAGGLAGGNGEQFF.

This clone was counted a single time. This sequence joins TRBV11-2 and TRBJ1-1; D is ambiguous. The germline V and J ends were trimmed by 2 bases and 3 bases, with 7 bases remaining between them. Germline-derived CDR1 and CDR2 are SGHAT and FQNNGV. The CDR3 loop spans 13 amino acids. CDR3 DNA: TGTGCCAGCAGCTTATTGACTGACACTGAAGCTTTCTTT. This sequence encodes CASSLLTDTEAFF.

The chain couples TRBV7-2 to TRBJ2-1; TRBD2 matches at 11 bases. With V trimmed by 5 bases and J by 2 bases, 5 bases remained unmatched. The length of the CDR3 is 16 residues. Germline V gene lookup returns CDR1 SGHTA and CDR2 FQGNSA. CDR3 protein: CASSLTSGSAYNEQFF. CDR3 nucleotides: TGTGCCAGCAGCCTCACTAGCGGGAGTGCCTACAATGAGCAGTTCTTC.

This clone was picked up one time. The chain recombines TRBV5-1 with TRBJ2-5; 9 bases are a match to TRBD1. The CDR3 covers 16 residues. With 0 bases clipped from V and 5 bases from J, the junction kept 8 bases outside the gene matches. The germline V gene has CDR1 SGHRS and CDR2 YFSETQ. The DNA of the CDR3 is TGCGCCAGCAGCTTGGGGACAGGGGACGGCGGTGAGACCCAGTACTTC. Its protein product is CASSLGTGDGGETQYF.

V is TRBV29-1 and J is TRBJ1-2, with D possibly being TRBD1 (5 bases). V was clipped by 7 bases and J by 6 bases, with 21 bases between them. This CDR3 comprises 14 residues. Germline-derived CDR1 and CDR2 are SQVTM and ANQGSEA. The CDR3 region has the DNA TGCAGCGCATCGTGGGGGACCGGGGCGGATGGCTACACCTTC. Translating gives CSASWGTGADGYTF.

The rearrangement links TRBV2 to TRBJ1-1, with 7 bases aligning to TRBD1. Losses at the gene ends were 3 bases for V and 4 bases for J; bases not matched to a gene: 8. The germline V gene encodes CDR1 SNHLY and CDR2 FYNNEI. The length of the CDR3 is 15 residues. CDR3 DNA: TGTGCCAGCAGTGAGCAGGGGGGGACTCTCACTGAAGCTTTCTTT. Translating it yields CASSEQGGTLTEAFF.

The J gene is TRBJ2-1, the V gene TRBV19; TRBD2 aligns across 8 bases. The CDR3 loop spans 15 amino acids. Germline V gene data show CDR1 as LNHDA and CDR2 as SQIVND (reference sequence). V was clipped by 8 bases and J by 8 bases; unmatched bases: 14. The chain's CDR3 is CASGNSGTAFYEQFF. The CDR3 bases are TGTGCCAGTGGCAATAGCGGGACCGCCTTCTATGAGCAGTTCTTC.

With respect to this clone: This may arise from a read error, as a much more abundant clone is one base away. The same CDR3 also results from other DNA sequences found in this sample. The J gene is TRBJ2-3, the V gene TRBV7-9; 11 bases match TRBD2. Per germline, CDR1 SEHNR and CDR2 FQNEAQ (reference sequence). The CDR3 consists of 14 residues. V lost 3 bases, J lost 5 bases, and 1 base stayed unmatched. CDR3 in amino acids: CASSLGLAVDTQYF. The DNA of the CDR3 is TGTGCCAGCAGCTTGGGACTAGCGGTAGATACGCAGTATTTT.

This clone was observed at least ten times. V gene TRBV19 combines with J gene TRBJ2-3; unclear D gene. This CDR3 spans 13 amino acids. Trimming pared 2 bases from V and 1 base from J, leaving 4 bases between. The germline V gene has CDR1 LNHDA and CDR2 SQIVND (reference sequence). CDR3 residues: CASSITRTDTQYF. CDR3 sequence (DNA): TGTGCCAGTAGTATAACCCGCACAGATACGCAGTATTTT.

The chain links TRBV18 to TRBJ2-7, with D tentatively TRBD2 (5 bases). The CDR3 contains 17 residues. Trimming removed 2 bases at V and 2 bases at J, with 19 bases between. Per the germline V gene, CDR1 is KGHSH and CDR2 is LQKENI. The DNA of the CDR3 is TGTGCCAGCTCACCAAGTTACGCAAGCGGACCAACCTACGAGCAGTACTTC. Protein product: CASSPSYASGPTYEQYF.

This clone was seen just once. The chain combines TRBV2 with TRBJ2-2; 9 bases map to TRBD1. The germline V gene encodes CDR1 SNHLY and CDR2 FYNNEI. J lost 4 bases, V lost 6 bases, and 9 bases had no gene match. The CDR3 is 16 amino acids. The CDR3 sequence: CASRVPGQGFTGELFF. CDR3 sequence (DNA): TGTGCCAGCAGGGTACCGGGACAGGGTTTCACCGGGGAGCTGTTTTTT.

The rearrangement uses TRBV6-5 and TRBJ1-1; TRBD1 matches 7 bases. Per the germline V gene, CDR1 is MNHEY and CDR2 is SVGAGI. The CDR3 totals 14 residues. Unmatched junction bases numbered 1, after V lost 2 bases and J lost 1 base. CDR3 residues: CASSYQGENTEAFF. CDR3 DNA: TGTGCCAGCAGTTACCAGGGGGAGAACACTGAAGCTTTCTTT.

The CDR3, as DNA: TGTGCCAGCACCCCCACGAGGGTTTTAATGGGCAATGAGCAGTTCTTC. It encodes CASTPTRVLMGNEQFF. The V and J genes are TRBV2 and TRBJ2-1, with D perhaps TRBD2 (5 bases). The CDR3 totals 16 residues. Germline CDR1 reads SNHLY; CDR2 reads FYNNEI. Trimming pared 7 bases from V and 6 bases from J, leaving 22 bases between. Full variable domain (missing parts from reference TRBV2 and TRBJ2-1): EPEVTQTPSHQVTQMGQEVILRCVPISNHLYFYWYRQILGQKVEFLVSFYNNEISEKSEIFDDQFSVERPDGSNFTLKIRSTKLEDSAMYFCASTPTRVLMGNEQFFGPGTRLTVL.

Written as DNA, the CDR3 is TGTGCCGTCCGGGGACCTACTACGGGAGATACGCAGTATTTT. Encoded protein: CAVRGPTTGDTQYF. The chain employs TRBV10-3 and TRBJ2-3, with D perhaps matching TRBD1 or TRBD2 (5 bases each). Germline V gives CDR1 ENHRY, CDR2 SYGVKD. The CDR3 has 14 residues. V was clipped by 11 bases and J by 5 bases, with 20 bases between them.

This clone has just a few counts. The chain employs TRBV7-2 and TRBJ2-1; D may be TRBD1 (6 bases). The CDR3 contains 15 residues. Germline CDR1 reads SGHTA; CDR2 reads FQGNSA. V was cut by 2 bases and J by 4 bases, with 12 bases left in between. The CDR3 coding sequence is TGTGCCAGCAGCTTATCGGCAGGGGTATACAATGAGCAGTTCTTC. Amino acid sequence: CASSLSAGVYNEQFF.

This clone was counted a single time. The DNA of the CDR3 is TGTGCCAGCAGTGAAGTTGGTCGCAGCCAAGAGACCCAGTACTTC. The encoded protein is CASSEVGRSQETQYF. The rearrangement joins TRBV6-1 to TRBJ2-5; D not certain. The germline V gene encodes CDR1 MNHNS and CDR2 SASEGT. There are 15 residues in the CDR3. Trimming pared 1 base from V and 1 base from J, leaving 10 bases between.

Concerning this clone: No conserved phenylalanine or tryptophan is present at the end of the CDR3, so a read error is the likely explanation. This sequence joins TRBV10-3 and TRBJ1-1, with TRBD1 as a possible D gene (5 bases). The CDR3 is 15 amino acids. Germline CDR1 is ENHRY and CDR2 is SYGVKD. Trimming removed 8 bases at V and 3 bases at J, with 19 bases between. For the CDR3, the DNA is TGTGCCATCTGTCTATCCCGGGGCTGGGACACTGAAGCTTTCCTT. The encoded protein is CAICLSRGWDTEAFL.

This clone was detected only a few times. V usage is TRBV2 and J usage is TRBJ2-1; no clear D. From germline, CDR1 is SNHLY and CDR2 FYNNEI. V lost 9 bases and J lost 7, with 19 bases in between. The CDR3 has 14 amino acids. The CDR3 here is CASSTAIPRNEQFF. For the CDR3, the DNA is TGTGCCAGTTCGACTGCTATCCCTAGGAATGAGCAGTTCTTC. The variable domain in full, with the rest retrieved from reference TRBV2 and TRBJ2-1, is EPEVTQTPSHQVTQMGQEVILRCVPISNHLYFYWYRQILGQKVEFLVSFYNNEISEKSEIFDDQFSVERPDGSNFTLKIRSTKLEDSAMYFCASSTAIPRNEQFFGPGTRLTVL.

This chain connects TRBV2 to TRBJ2-3, with 9 nucleotides matching TRBD1. V trimming: 5 bases; J trimming: 1 base; junction bases outside the gene matches: 4. Germline V gives CDR1 SNHLY, CDR2 FYNNEI. The CDR3 length is 15 residues. CDR3 nucleotide sequence: TGTGCCAGCAGTCTAAGGACAGGGGGCACAGATACGCAGTATTTT. Translated, it gives CASSLRTGGTDTQYF. Filled out from reference TRBV2 and TRBJ2-3, the complete variable domain reads EPEVTQTPSHQVTQMGQEVILRCVPISNHLYFYWYRQILGQKVEFLVSFYNNEISEKSEIFDDQFSVERPDGSNFTLKIRSTKLEDSAMYFCASSLRTGGTDTQYFGPGTRLTVL.

The J gene is TRBJ2-5, the V gene TRBV27; 7 nucleotides match TRBD2. V lost 2 bases and J lost 3; bases outside the gene matches: 0. The CDR3 totals 13 residues. Germline CDR1 reads MNHEY; CDR2 reads SMNVEV (reference sequence). Here the CDR3 DNA reads TGTGCCAGCAGTTTAGGGAGGGAAGAGACCCAGTACTTC. It translates to CASSLGREETQYF.

The chain recombines TRBV6-5 with TRBJ2-1, with TRBD2 matching over 10 bases. With V trimmed by 6 bases and J by 4 bases, 3 bases remained unmatched. Germline lookup yields CDR1 MNHEY and CDR2 SVGAGI. This CDR3 contains 14 residues. The DNA of the CDR3 is TGTGCCAGCAGAGGACTAGCGGAGTACAATGAGCAGTTCTTC. Protein: CASRGLAEYNEQFF.